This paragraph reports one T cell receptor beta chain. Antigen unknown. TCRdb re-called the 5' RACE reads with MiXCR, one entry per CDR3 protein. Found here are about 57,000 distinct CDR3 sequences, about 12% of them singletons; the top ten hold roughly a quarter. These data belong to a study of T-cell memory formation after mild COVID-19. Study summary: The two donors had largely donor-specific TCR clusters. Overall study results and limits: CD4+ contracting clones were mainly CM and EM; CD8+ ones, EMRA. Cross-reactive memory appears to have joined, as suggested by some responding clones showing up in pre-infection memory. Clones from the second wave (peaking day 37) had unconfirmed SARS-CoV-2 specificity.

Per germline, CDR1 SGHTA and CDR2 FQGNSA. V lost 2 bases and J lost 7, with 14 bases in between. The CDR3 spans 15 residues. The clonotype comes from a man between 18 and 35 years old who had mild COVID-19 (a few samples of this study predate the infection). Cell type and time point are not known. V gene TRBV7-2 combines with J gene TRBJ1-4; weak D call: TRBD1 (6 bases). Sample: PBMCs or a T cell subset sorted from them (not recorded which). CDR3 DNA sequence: TGTGCCAGCAGCTTATTTGGGGGCGTAGGTGAAAAACTGTTTTTT. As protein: CASSLFGGVGEKLFF.